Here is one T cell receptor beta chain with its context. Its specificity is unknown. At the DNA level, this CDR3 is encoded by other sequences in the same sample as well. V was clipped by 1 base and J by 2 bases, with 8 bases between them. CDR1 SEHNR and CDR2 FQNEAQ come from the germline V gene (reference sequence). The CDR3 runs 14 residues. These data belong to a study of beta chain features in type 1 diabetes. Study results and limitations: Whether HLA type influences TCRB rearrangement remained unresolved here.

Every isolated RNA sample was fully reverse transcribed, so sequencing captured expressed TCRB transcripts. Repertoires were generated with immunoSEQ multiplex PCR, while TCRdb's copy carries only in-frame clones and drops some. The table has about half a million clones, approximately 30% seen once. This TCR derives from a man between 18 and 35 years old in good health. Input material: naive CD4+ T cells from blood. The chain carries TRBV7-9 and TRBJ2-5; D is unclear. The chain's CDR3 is CASSLVVQQETQYF. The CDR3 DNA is TGTGCCAGCAGCTTAGTAGTCCAGCAAGAGACCCAGTACTTC.